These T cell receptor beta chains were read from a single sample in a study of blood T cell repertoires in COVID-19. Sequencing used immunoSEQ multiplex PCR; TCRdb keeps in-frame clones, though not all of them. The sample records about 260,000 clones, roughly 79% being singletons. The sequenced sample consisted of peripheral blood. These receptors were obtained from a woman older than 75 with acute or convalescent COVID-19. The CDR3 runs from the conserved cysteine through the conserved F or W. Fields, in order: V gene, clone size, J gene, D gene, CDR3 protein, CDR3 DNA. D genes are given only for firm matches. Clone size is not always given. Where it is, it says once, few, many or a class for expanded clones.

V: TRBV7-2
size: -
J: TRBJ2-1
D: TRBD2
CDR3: CASSLRTSGRFSSYNEQFF
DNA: TGTGCCAGCAGCCTCCGAACTAGCGGGAGATTCTCGTCCTACAATGAGCAGTTCTTC

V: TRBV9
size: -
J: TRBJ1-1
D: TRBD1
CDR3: CASSAQGTGDTEAFF
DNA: TGTGCCAGCAGCGCCCAAGGGACAGGAGACACTGAAGCTTTCTTT

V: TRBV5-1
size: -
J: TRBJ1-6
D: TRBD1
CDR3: CASSLTGGNSPLHF
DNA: TGCGCCAGCAGCTTGACAGGGGGTAATTCACCCCTCCACTTT

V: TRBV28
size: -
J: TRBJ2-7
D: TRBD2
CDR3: CATTQGGGAKYEQYF
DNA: TGTGCCACCACCCAGGGCGGGGGGGCCAAATACGAGCAGTACTTC

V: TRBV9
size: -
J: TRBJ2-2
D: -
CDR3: CASRGLQNTGELFF
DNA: TGTGCCAGCAGGGGACTGCAGAACACCGGGGAGCTGTTTTTT

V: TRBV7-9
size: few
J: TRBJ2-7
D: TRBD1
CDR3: CASSRGQGAYEQYF
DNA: TGTGCCAGCAGCCGGGGACAGGGGGCCTACGAGCAGTACTTC

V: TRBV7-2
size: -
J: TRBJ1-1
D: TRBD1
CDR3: CASSNRQGLSEAFF
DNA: TGTGCCAGCAGCAACCGACAGGGGTTGAGTGAAGCTTTCTTT

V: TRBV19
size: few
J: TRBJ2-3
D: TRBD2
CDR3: CASSMNSGYRTDTQYF
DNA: TGTGCCAGTAGTATGAATAGCGGGTACCGGACAGATACGCAGTATTTT

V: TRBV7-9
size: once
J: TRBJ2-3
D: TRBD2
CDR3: CASSLGEGFGTQYF
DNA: TGTGCCAGCAGCTTAGGGGAGGGGTTTGGTACGCAGTATTTT

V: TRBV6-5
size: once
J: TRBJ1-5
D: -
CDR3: CASKSQGNQPQHF
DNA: TGTGCCAGCAAGTCACAGGGAAATCAGCCCCAGCATTTT

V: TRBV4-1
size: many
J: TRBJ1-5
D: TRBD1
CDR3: CASSQPGTGGNQPQHF
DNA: TGCGCCAGCAGCCAACCTGGGACAGGGGGCAATCAGCCCCAGCATTTT

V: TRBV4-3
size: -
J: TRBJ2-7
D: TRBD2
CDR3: CASSQEVQGGLAGVYEQYF
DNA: TGCGCCAGCAGCCAAGAGGTGCAGGGTGGACTAGCGGGAGTATACGAGCAGTACTTC

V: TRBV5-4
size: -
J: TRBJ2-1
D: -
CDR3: CASSPGGSSSYNEQFF
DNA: TGTGCCAGCAGCCCAGGAGGCTCCTCTTCCTACAATGAGCAGTTCTTC

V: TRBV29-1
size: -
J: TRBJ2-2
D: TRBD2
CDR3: CSVGASGRTGELFF
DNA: TGCAGCGTGGGAGCTAGCGGGAGGACCGGGGAGCTGTTTTTT

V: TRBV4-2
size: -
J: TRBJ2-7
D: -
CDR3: CASSQEVGEVYEQYF
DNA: TGTGCCAGCAGCCAAGAGGTAGGGGAGGTCTACGAGCAGTACTTC

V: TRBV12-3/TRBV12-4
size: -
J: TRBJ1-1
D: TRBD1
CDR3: CASSATGGTEAFF
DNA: TGTGCCAGCAGTGCTACAGGGGGCACTGAAGCTTTCTTT

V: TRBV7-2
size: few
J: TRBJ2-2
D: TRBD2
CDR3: CASSTGLAFTGELFF
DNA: TGTGCCAGCAGCACCGGACTAGCGTTCACCGGGGAGCTGTTTTTT

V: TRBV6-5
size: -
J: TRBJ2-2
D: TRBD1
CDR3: CASIRTGVKAGELFF
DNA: TGTGCCAGCATTAGAACAGGGGTTAAGGCCGGGGAGCTGTTTTTT

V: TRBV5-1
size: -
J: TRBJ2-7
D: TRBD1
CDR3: CASSQQGGSYEQYF
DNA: TGCGCCAGCAGCCAGCAAGGGGGCAGCTACGAGCAGTACTTC

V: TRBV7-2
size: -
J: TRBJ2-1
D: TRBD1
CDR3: CASSPGQVYNEQFF
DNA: TGTGCCAGCAGCCCGGGACAGGTCTACAATGAGCAGTTCTTC

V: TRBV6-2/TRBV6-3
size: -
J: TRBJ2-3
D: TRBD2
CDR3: CASSRIAGGYTDTQYF
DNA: TGTGCCAGCAGTAGGATAGCGGGAGGGTACACAGATACGCAGTATTTT

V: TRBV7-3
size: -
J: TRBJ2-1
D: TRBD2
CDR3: CASSQAPVAGGPNEQFF
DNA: TGTGCCAGCAGCCAAGCCCCTGTAGCGGGGGGGCCAAATGAGCAGTTCTTC

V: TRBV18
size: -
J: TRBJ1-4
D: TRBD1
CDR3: CASSRSGTENEKLFF
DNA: TGTGCCAGCTCACGTTCCGGGACAGAGAATGAAAAACTGTTTTTT

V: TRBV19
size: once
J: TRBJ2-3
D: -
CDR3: CASRGRPEVTDTQYF
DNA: TGTGCCAGTAGAGGCCGACCCGAGGTCACAGATACGCAGTATTTT

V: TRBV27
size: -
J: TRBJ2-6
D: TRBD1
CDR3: CASSLDRGSGANVLTF
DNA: TGTGCCAGCAGTTTAGACAGGGGATCTGGGGCCAACGTCCTGACTTTC

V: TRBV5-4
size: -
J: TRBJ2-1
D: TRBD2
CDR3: CASSSPTGFSGGAGNEQFF
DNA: TGTGCCAGCAGCTCCCCTACAGGGTTTAGCGGGGGGGCCGGCAATGAGCAGTTCTTC

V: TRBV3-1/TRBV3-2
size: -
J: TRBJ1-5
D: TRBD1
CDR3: CASSRTGTQPQHF
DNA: TGTGCCAGCAGCCGGACAGGGACTCAGCCCCAGCATTTT

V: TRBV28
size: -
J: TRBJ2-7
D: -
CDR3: CASSLHRGSYEQYF
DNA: TGTGCCAGCAGTCTGCATCGGGGTTCCTACGAGCAGTACTTC

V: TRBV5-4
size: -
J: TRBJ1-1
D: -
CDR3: CASSPRGGSTEAFF
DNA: TGTGCCAGCAGCCCCCGGGGGGGTTCCACTGAAGCTTTCTTT

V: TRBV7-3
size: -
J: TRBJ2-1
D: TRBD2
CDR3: CASSPEGTSGLNEQFF
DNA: TGTGCCAGCAGCCCTGAGGGGACTAGCGGTCTCAATGAGCAGTTCTTC

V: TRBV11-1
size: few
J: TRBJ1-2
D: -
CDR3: CASSYDSYGYTF
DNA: TGTGCCAGCAGCTACGACTCTTATGGCTACACCTTC